This T cell receptor beta chain derives from a study of control samples from healthy donors and cancer patients. Germline V gene sequence: CDR1 SNHLY, CDR2 FYNNEI. Deletions cut 8 bases from V and 7 bases from J, with 15 bases between. CDR3 size: 13 residues. The assay was immunoSEQ multiplex PCR, and TCRdb's table has in-frame clones only and misses some. The sample yields some 100,000 clones, approximately 90% seen once. The clonotype originates from a man aged 25-45 years in good health. The rearrangement uses TRBV2 and TRBJ1-5; D perhaps matches TRBD1 (5 bases). Sequencing was carried out using blood. As DNA, the CDR3 is TGTGCCAGCCGAGGCGACAGTCGACAGCCCCAGCATTTT. Amino acids: CASRGDSRQPQHF.